This TCR beta chain was sequenced during a study of blood T cell repertoires in COVID-19. Background on the study: Acute-phase and convalescent COVID-19 samples originated in the United States, Italy and Spain. In each case, the material was cDNA or gDNA derived from T cells, B-cell-depleted T cells, or PBMCs.

In the original analysis: It was from reference gene primer amplification that nucleated cell counts were estimated. Using immunoSEQ multiplex PCR, the repertoire was profiled, and TCRdb retains in-frame clones only, with some absent. The V and J calls and the clone size are those of that table, but D and trimming were determined from the DNA. This sample yields about 200,000 clones, of which 80% to 90% are seen a single time; roughly 4.5% belongs to the top ten. The CDR3 runs 17 residues. Germline lookup yields CDR1 MGHRA and CDR2 YSYEKL. With 0 bases clipped from V and 7 bases from J, the junction kept 14 bases outside the gene matches.

This chain connects TRBV4-1 to TRBJ2-7, with TRBD2 matching 8 bases. The sample taken for sequencing was peripheral blood. This sequence originates from an elderly woman with acute or convalescent COVID-19. The CDR3 protein is CASSQDGGRRVGGEQYF. DNA of the CDR3: TGCGCCAGCAGCCAAGATGGCGGGAGGCGGGTTGGGGGGGAGCAGTACTTC.